These T cell receptor beta chains were read from a single sample in a study of response to subunit inactivated influenza vaccine. TCRdb fed the RT-PCR reads into MiXCR, producing one record per CDR3 protein. The sample lists roughly 500,000 distinct CDR3 sequences; around 25% were seen once. Here the sequenced sample was CD4+ T cells sorted from PBMCs, taken about 5 days after vaccination. These TCRs come from a man aged 50-59 years who received an inactivated influenza vaccine. CDR3s include the opening cysteine and the closing phenylalanine or tryptophan. D genes are given only for firm matches. Clone size is given for some rows only: seen once, a few or many times, or a class if the clone is expanded.

v_call,d_call,j_call,clone_size,cdr3_nt,cdr3_aa
TRBV5-4,TRBD1,TRBJ2-6,-,TGTGCCAGCAGCTGGGATGGACAGGGGGGCTCTGGGGCCAACGTCCTGACTTTC,CASSWDGQGGSGANVLTF
TRBV7-2,-,TRBJ2-2,few,TGTGCCAGCAGCGGAGTCAAGTTAGGGACCGGGGAGCTGTTTTTT,CASSGVKLGTGELFF
TRBV5-6,-,TRBJ1-4,-,TGTGCCAGCAGCTTTCAGGACCCTGATGAAAAACTGTTTTTT,CASSFQDPDEKLFF
TRBV20-1,TRBD1,TRBJ2-1,-,TGCAGTGCCCCGAGGGGGCGGCTCTACAATGAGCAGTTCTTC,CSAPRGRLYNEQFF
TRBV29-1,-,TRBJ2-5,many,TGCAGCGCCACGATGGATGGTGGGGCAGCCTTCGGCGTTGGGACCCAGTACTTC,CSATMDGGAAFGVGTQYF
TRBV30,-,TRBJ2-2,-,TGTGCCTGGAGTGGACCGAGGGAGCTGTTTTTT,CAWSGPRELFF
TRBV7-8,-,TRBJ1-6,once,TGTGCCAGCAGCTTGCGTAATTCACCCCTCCACTTT,CASSLRNSPLHF
TRBV6-4,-,TRBJ2-3,-,TGTGCCACCTCGCTTAGGAGCACAGATACGCAGTATTTT,CATSLRSTDTQYF
TRBV6-5,-,TRBJ1-1,few,TGTGCCAGCAGTTTAGCTCGAAGGGGGAACACTGAAGCTTTCTTT,CASSLARRGNTEAFF
TRBV11-2,-,TRBJ2-3,few,TGTGCCAGCAGCCCAGGCGTCGTGGCAGGGAGACGGGGAGATACGCAGTATTTT,CASSPGVVAGRRGDTQYF
TRBV5-1,-,TRBJ2-2,few,TGCGCCAGCAGGCAACAGACGGGCGGGGAGCTGTTTTTT,CASRQQTGGELFF
TRBV12-3/TRBV12-4,TRBD1,TRBJ1-2,few,TGTGCCAGCACCGCGGGACAGGGCGGCTACACCTTC,CASTAGQGGYTF
TRBV19,TRBD2,TRBJ2-1,-,TGTGCCAGTAGTGCCGGACTAGCGAACAATGAGCAGTTCTTC,CASSAGLANNEQFF
TRBV7-9,-,TRBJ2-7,few,TGTGCCAGCAGCCCTTTGGAAGAGCAGTACTTC,CASSPLEEQYF
TRBV18,TRBD2,TRBJ2-6,few,TGTGCCAGCTCACAGCTAGCGGGGAACTCTGGGGCCAACGTCCTGACTTTC,CASSQLAGNSGANVLTF
TRBV18,-,TRBJ2-7,-,TGTGCCAGCTCACCCCGTTTTCTTAGACCTGAGGACGAGCAGTACTTC,CASSPRFLRPEDEQYF
TRBV6-1,-,TRBJ1-3,few,TGTGCCAGCAGTGAACGTTTAGGCAGCTCTGGAAACACCATATATTTT,CASSERLGSSGNTIYF
TRBV9,-,TRBJ1-3,few,TGTGCCAGCAGCGTAGTTGGAGACTCTGGAAACACCATATATTTT,CASSVVGDSGNTIYF
TRBV20-1,TRBD1,TRBJ2-3,-,TGCAGTGCTAGAGTCGACAGGGGGAATACGCAGTATTTT,CSARVDRGNTQYF
TRBV5-1,TRBD2,TRBJ2-7,few,TGCGCCAGCAGCCCCGGGACTAGCGAATACGAGCAGTACTTC,CASSPGTSEYEQYF
TRBV5-6,TRBD1,TRBJ1-4,few,TGTGCCAGCAGCTTGATGGGGACAGGGACTAATGAAAAACTGTTTTTT,CASSLMGTGTNEKLFF
TRBV20-1,-,TRBJ2-3,few,TGCAGTGCTATTACCGGGAGAGTCGCAGATACGCAGTATTTT,CSAITGRVADTQYF
TRBV5-1,-,TRBJ1-4,-,TGCGCCAGCAGCTGGGGCCGGGGCAGAGATGAAAAACTGTTTTTT,CASSWGRGRDEKLFF
TRBV4-2,-,TRBJ1-6,-,TGTGCCAGCAGCCAAGATTTGACTGGGAATTCACCCCTCCACTTT,CASSQDLTGNSPLHF
TRBV6-1,TRBD1,TRBJ2-7,-,TGTGCCAGCAGGCCCGGGACAGGGCCCTACGAGCAGTACTTC,CASRPGTGPYEQYF
TRBV3-1,-,TRBJ1-3,-,TGTGCCAGCAGCCGTTCCGGGGAATTAATCCACTCTGGAAACACCATATATTTT,CASSRSGELIHSGNTIYF
TRBV4-2,-,TRBJ1-5,many,TGTGCCAGCAGCCAAGCCCAACAAGGGTTTCCAAATCAGCCCCAGCATTTT,CASSQAQQGFPNQPQHF
TRBV25-1,TRBD2,TRBJ2-1,-,TGTGCCAGCAGGACCGGGACTAGTCACGATGAGCAGTTCTTC,CASRTGTSHDEQFF
TRBV7-9,-,TRBJ2-3,-,TGTGCCAGCATAGGACAAGACGGGGTAGATACGCAGTATTTT,CASIGQDGVDTQYF
TRBV20-1,TRBD1,TRBJ1-1,-,TGCAGTGCTAGAGATTCTGGTAGAACAGGGGATAGAGCTTTCTTT,CSARDSGRTGDRAFF
TRBV6-5,-,TRBJ1-1,few,TGTGCCAGCAGTTCGGGTTGGACGGCGAACACTGAAGCTTTCTTT,CASSSGWTANTEAFF
TRBV7-3,TRBD2,TRBJ2-1,many,TGTGCCAGCAGCTTATGGGCTAGCGGGAGTGCGGATGAGCAGTTCTTC,CASSLWASGSADEQFF
TRBV4-2,TRBD1,TRBJ1-1,few,TGTGCCAGCAGCCTGGGACAGGGAGACAGGACCACTGAAGCTTTCTTT,CASSLGQGDRTTEAFF
TRBV20-1,TRBD2,TRBJ2-3,few,TGCAGTGCAACTATCGTGCCTAGCGGGAGTACAGATACGCAGTATTTT,CSATIVPSGSTDTQYF
TRBV12-3/TRBV12-4,-,TRBJ2-5,many,TGTGCCAGCAGTCTATTCCTTGGGGGGGAGACCCAGTACTTC,CASSLFLGGETQYF
TRBV11-1,-,TRBJ2-7,-,TGTGCCAGCAGCTTAGTCGATGGGAGGGGGACAGACGCCTACGAGCAGTACTTC,CASSLVDGRGTDAYEQYF
TRBV12-3/TRBV12-4,TRBD1,TRBJ2-2,few,TGTGCCAGCAGGGCCACAGGGGGCCGGGTTACCGGGGAGCTGTTTTTT,CASRATGGRVTGELFF
TRBV7-9,-,TRBJ1-1,few,TGTGCCAGCAGCTCTTCAGGGAACACTGAAGCTTTCTTT,CASSSSGNTEAFF
TRBV6-1,TRBD2,TRBJ2-3,few,TGTGCCAGCAGCCGACGGACTAGCGGGGTAGATACGCAGTATTTT,CASSRRTSGVDTQYF
TRBV5-6,-,TRBJ1-1,few,TGTGCCAGCAGATTGTTTATGAACACTGAAGCTTTCTTT,CASRLFMNTEAFF
TRBV6-2/TRBV6-3,-,TRBJ2-7,few,TGTGCCAGCAGTTACTCGAGGGTGCCCTCCTACGAGCAGTACTTC,CASSYSRVPSYEQYF
TRBV5-6,-,TRBJ2-7,few,TGTGCCAGCAGCTTGGATGGGTTGCGGGTCTCCTACGAGCAGTACTTC,CASSLDGLRVSYEQYF
TRBV7-2,-,TRBJ1-2,-,TGTGCCAGCAGCTTAGCGATGGTAGGGGGAGGAGGCTACACCTTC,CASSLAMVGGGGYTF
TRBV5-5,-,TRBJ2-2,-,TGTGCCAGCAGCCCCACTAGGGGTAATTCCGGGGAGCTGTTTTTT,CASSPTRGNSGELFF
TRBV7-2,-,TRBJ2-1,-,TGTGCCAGCATGATTTTCAATGAGCAGTTCTTC,CASMIFNEQFF
TRBV20-1,-,TRBJ1-2,few,TGCAGTGCCCCAAGGGGCGTGGGTCCCGGTGGCTACACCTTC,CSAPRGVGPGGYTF
TRBV6-2/TRBV6-3,TRBD1,TRBJ2-7,-,TGTGCCAGCAGAGACCAGACAGGGGCCCACGAGCAGTACTTC,CASRDQTGAHEQYF
TRBV7-9,-,TRBJ2-5,few,TGTGCCAGCAGCTCTAGACAAGAGACCCAGTACTTC,CASSSRQETQYF
TRBV7-2,-,TRBJ2-5,-,TGTGCCAGCAGCTTATATGAGGGGCTGCCCGGGACCCAGTACTTC,CASSLYEGLPGTQYF
TRBV7-6,TRBD2,TRBJ2-5,-,TGTGCCAGCAGCTTTACTAGCGGGGGGGCGAGGTCGGAGACCCAGTACTTC,CASSFTSGGARSETQYF
TRBV11-2,-,TRBJ2-7,few,TGTGCCAGCAGCAGCGGGACAGCGGGGGAGCAGTACTTC,CASSSGTAGEQYF
TRBV3-1,-,TRBJ2-5,few,TGTGCCAGCAGTTCTACCGGGACGTACGAGTACTTC,CASSSTGTYEYF
TRBV7-3,TRBD2,TRBJ2-3,-,TGTGCCAGCAGCTTAGGGGCGGGAGAAGGCACAGATACGCAGTATTTT,CASSLGAGEGTDTQYF